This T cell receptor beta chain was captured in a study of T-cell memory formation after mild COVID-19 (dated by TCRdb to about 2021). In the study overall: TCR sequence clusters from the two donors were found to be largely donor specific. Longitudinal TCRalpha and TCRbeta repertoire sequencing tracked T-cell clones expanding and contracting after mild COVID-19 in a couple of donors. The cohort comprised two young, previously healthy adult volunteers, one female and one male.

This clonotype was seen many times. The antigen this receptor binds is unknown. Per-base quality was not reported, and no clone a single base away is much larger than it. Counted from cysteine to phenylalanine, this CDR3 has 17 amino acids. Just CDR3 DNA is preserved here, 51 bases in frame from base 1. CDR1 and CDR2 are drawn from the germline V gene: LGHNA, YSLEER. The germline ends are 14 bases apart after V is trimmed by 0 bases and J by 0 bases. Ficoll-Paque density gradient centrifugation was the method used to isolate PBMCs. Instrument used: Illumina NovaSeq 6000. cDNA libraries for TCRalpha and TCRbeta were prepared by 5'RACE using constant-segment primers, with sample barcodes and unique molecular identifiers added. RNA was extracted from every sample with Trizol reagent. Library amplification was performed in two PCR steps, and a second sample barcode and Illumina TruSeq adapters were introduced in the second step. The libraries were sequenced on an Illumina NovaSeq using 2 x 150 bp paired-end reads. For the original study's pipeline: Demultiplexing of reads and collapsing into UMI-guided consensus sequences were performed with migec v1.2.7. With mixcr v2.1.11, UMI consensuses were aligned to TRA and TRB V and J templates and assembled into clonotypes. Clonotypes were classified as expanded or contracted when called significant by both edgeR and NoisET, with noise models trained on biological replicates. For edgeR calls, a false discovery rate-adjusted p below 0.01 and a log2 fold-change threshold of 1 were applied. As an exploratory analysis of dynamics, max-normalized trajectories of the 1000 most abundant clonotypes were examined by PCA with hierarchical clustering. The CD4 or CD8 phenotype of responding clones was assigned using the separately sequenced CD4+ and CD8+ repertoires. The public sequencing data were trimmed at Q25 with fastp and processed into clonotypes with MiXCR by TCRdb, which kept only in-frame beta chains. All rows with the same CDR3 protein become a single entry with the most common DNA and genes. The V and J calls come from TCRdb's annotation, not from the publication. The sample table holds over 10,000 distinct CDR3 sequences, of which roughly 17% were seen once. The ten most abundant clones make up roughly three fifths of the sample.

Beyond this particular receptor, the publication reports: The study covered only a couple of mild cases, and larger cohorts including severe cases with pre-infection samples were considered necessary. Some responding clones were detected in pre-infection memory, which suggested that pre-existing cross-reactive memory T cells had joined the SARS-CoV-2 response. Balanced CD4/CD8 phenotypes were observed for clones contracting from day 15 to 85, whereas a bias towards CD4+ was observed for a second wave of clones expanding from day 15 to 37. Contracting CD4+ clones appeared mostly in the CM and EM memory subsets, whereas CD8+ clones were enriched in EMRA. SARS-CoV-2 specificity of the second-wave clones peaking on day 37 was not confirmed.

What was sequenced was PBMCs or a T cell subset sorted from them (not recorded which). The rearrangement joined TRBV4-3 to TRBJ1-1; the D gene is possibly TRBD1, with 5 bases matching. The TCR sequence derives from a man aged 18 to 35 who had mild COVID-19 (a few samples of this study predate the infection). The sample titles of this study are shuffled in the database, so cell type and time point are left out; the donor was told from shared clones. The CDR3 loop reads CASSQDRQTPVNTEAFF. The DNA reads TGCGCCAGCAGCCAAGATCGACAGACCCCGGTGAACACTGAAGCTTTCTTT.